The source of this T cell receptor beta chain is a study of T cell responses to AZD1222 COVID-19 vaccine. The study, taken as a whole, reports: Most donors were white British, females outnumbered males, and clonal diversity was possibly underestimated. Unmutated variant regions are reportedly targeted by nearly half of spike-specific TCRs. Repertoires in all cases were sampled only once the peak T cell response had passed.

Using immunoSEQ multiplex PCR, the repertoire was profiled, and TCRdb retains in-frame clones only, with some absent. The sample records 80,000 to 95,000 clones, about 90% being singletons. This clone came up a few times. The antigen is not known. The CDR3 spans 14 residues. Germline V gives CDR1 LNHDA, CDR2 SQIVND (reference sequence). The V gene lost 2 bases and the J gene lost 2 bases, with 9 bases spanning the gap. Second doses were pooled across both intervals (about 4 or about 12 weeks). This chain connects TRBV19 to TRBJ1-2; no reliable D call. This clonotype was obtained from an adult who received the AZD1222 COVID-19 vaccine. The source material was peripheral blood, sampled 28 days after the second AZD1222 dose. This chain's CDR3 is CASSIFGQNYGYTF. The CDR3 nucleotides read TGTGCCAGTAGTATATTTGGGCAGAACTATGGCTACACCTTC.